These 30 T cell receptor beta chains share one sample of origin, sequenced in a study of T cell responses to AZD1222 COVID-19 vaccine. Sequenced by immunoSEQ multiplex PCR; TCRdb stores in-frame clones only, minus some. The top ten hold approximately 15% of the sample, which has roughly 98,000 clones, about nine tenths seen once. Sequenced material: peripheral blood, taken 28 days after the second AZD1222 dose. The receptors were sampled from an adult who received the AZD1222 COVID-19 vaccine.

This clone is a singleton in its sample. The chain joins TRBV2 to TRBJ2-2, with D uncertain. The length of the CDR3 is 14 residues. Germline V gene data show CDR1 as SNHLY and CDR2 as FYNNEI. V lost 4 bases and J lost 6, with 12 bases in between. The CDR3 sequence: CASSVGSFAGELFF. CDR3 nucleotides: TGTGCCAGCAGTGTGGGTTCTTTTGCCGGGGAGCTGTTTTTT.

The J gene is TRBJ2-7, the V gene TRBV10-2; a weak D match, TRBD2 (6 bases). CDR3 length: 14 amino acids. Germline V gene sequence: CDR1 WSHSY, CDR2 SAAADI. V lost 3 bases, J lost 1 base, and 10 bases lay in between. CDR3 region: CASSEQEGSYEQYF. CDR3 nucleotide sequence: TGCGCCAGCAGTGAACAGGAGGGTTCCTACGAGCAGTACTTC.

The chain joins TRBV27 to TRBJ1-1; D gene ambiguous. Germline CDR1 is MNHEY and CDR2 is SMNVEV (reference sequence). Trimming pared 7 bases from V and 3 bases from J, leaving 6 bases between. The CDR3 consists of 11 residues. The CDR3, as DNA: TGTGCCAGCATGTTCGACACTGAAGCTTTCTTT. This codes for CASMFDTEAFF.

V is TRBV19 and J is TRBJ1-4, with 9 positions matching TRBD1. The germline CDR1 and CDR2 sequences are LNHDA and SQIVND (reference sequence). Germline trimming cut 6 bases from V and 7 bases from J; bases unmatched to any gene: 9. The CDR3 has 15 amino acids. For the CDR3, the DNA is TGTGCCAGTAGACCACGTACAGGGGGCGGTGAAAAACTGTTTTTT. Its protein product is CASRPRTGGGEKLFF.

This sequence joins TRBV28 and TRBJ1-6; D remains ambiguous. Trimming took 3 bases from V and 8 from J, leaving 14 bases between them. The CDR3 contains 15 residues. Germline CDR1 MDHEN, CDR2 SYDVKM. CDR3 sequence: CASSFGWQAYSPLHF. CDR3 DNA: TGTGCCAGCAGTTTCGGTTGGCAGGCGTATTCACCCCTCCACTTT.

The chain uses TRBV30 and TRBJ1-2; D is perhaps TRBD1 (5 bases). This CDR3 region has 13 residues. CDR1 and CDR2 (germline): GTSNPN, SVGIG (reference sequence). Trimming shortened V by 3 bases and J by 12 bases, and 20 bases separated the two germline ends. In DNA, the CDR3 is TGTGCCTGGAGCCCTGGACCGGGACGTCAAAACACCTTC. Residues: CAWSPGPGRQNTF.

The CDR3 region has the DNA TGTGCCAGCAGCTTGCTCGCTGGCAGGGGGGGCTACGAGCAGTACTTC. Its protein product is CASSLLAGRGGYEQYF. The chain uses TRBV5-4 and TRBJ2-7; either TRBD1 or TRBD2 may supply D (7 bases each). Trimming left V 1 base short and J 3 bases short, with 17 bases between. The CDR3 extends over 16 amino acids. Germline values: CDR1 SGHNT, CDR2 YYREEE (reference sequence).

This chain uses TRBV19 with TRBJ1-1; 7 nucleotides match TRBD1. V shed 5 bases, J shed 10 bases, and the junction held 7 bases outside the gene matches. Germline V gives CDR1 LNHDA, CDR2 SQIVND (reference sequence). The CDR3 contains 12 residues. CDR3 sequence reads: CASSSNRGAAFF. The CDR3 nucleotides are TGTGCCAGTAGTTCAAACAGGGGTGCAGCTTTCTTT.

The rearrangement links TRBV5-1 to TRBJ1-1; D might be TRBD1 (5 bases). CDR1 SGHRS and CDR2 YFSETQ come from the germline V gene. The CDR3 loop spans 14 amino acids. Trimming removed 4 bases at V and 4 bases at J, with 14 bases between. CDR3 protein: CASSGGGLSTEAFF. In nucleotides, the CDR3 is TGCGCCAGCAGCGGGGGTGGGTTGTCCACTGAAGCTTTCTTT. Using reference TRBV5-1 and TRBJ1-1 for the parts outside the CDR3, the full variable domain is KAGVTQTPRYLIKTRGQQVTLSCSPISGHRSVSWYQQTPGQGLQFLFEYFSETQRNKGNFPGRFSGRQFSNSRSEMNVSTLELGDSALYLCASSGGGLSTEAFFGQGTRLTVV.

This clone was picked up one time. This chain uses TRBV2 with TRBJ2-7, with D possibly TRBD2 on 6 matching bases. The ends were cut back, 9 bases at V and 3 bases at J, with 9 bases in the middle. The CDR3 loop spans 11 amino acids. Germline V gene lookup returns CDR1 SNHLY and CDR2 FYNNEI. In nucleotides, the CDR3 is TGTGCCAGTCGGGACTTCTACGAGCAGTACTTC. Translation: CASRDFYEQYF.

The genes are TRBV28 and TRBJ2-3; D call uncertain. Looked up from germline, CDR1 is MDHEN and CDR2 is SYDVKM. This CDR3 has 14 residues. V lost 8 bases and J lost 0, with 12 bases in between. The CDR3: CASRQLTSTDTQYF. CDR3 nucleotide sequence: TGTGCCAGCCGCCAACTAACTAGCACAGATACGCAGTATTTT.

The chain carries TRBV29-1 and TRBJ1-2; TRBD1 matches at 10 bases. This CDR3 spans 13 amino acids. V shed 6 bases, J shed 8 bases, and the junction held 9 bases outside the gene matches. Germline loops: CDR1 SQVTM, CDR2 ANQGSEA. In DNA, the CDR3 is TGCAGCGTCGGGACAGGGGCGGTCGGCGGCTACACCTTC. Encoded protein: CSVGTGAVGGYTF.

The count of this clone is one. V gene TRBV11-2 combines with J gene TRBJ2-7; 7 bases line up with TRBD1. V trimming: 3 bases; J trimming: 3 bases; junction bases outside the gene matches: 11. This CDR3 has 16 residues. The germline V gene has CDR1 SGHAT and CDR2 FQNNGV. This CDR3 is CASSLPGTAILYEQYF. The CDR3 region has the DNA TGTGCCAGCAGCTTGCCCGGGACAGCGATCCTCTACGAGCAGTACTTC.

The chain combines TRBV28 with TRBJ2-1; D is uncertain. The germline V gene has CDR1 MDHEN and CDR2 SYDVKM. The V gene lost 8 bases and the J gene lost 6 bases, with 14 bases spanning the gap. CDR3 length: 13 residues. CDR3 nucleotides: TGTGCCAGCGGTAGGTATGCGTCCAATGAGCAGTTCTTC. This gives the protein CASGRYASNEQFF.

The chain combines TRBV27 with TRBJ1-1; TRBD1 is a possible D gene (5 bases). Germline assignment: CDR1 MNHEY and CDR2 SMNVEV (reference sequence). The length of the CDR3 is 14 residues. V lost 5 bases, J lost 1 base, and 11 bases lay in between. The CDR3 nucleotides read TGTGCCAGCAGTCAACCGGGACGGAACACTGAAGCTTTCTTT. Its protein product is CASSQPGRNTEAFF.

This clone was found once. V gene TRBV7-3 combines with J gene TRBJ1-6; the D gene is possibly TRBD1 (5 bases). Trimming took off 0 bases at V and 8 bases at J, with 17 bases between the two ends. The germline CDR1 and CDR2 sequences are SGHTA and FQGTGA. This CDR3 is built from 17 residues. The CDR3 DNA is TGTGCCAGCAGCTTAACGGGGGGTGGAGGCGTTGATTCACCCCTCCACTTT. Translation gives CASSLTGGGGVDSPLHF. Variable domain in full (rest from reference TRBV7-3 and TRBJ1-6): GAGVSQTPSNKVTEKGKYVELRCDPISGHTALYWYRQSLGQGPEFLIYFQGTGAADDSGLPNDRFFAVRPEGSVSTLKIQRTERGDSAVYLCASSLTGGGGVDSPLHFGNGTRLTVT.

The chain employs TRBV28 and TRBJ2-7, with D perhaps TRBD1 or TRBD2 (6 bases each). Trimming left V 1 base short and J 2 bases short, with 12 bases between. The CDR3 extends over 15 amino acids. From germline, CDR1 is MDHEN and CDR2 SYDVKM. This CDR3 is CASSLFLGGTYEQYF. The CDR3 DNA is TGTGCCAGCAGTTTATTTCTAGGGGGGACCTACGAGCAGTACTTC.

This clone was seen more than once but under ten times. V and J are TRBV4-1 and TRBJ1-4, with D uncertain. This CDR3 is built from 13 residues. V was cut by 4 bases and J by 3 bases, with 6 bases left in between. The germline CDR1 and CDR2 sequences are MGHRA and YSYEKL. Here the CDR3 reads CASSLGSNEKLFF. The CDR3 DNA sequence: TGCGCCAGCAGCCTGGGGTCTAATGAAAAACTGTTTTTT.

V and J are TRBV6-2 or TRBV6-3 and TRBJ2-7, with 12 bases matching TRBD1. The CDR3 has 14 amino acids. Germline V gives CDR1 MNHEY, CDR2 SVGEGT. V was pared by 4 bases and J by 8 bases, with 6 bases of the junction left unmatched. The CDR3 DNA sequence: TGTGCCAGCAGTTCGCGGGACAGGGGGCTTCAGCAGTACTTC. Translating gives CASSSRDRGLQQYF.

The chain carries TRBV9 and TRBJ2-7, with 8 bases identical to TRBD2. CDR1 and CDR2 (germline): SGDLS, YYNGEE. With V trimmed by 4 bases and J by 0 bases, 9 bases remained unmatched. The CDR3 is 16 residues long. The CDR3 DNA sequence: TGTGCCAGCAGCTCGTCCGCCGGGACTAGCTCCTACGAGCAGTACTTC. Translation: CASSSSAGTSSYEQYF.

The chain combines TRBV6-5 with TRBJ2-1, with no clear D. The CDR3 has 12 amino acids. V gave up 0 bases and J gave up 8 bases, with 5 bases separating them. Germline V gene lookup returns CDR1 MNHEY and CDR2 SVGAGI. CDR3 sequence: CASSYSTDEQFF. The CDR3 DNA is TGTGCCAGCAGTTACTCGACCGATGAGCAGTTCTTC.

The CDR3 spells CASSQTPDRGETQYF. CDR3 DNA sequence: TGTGCCAGCAGCCAAACCCCGGACAGGGGGGAGACCCAGTACTTC. The chain joins TRBV3-1 (or the pseudogene TRBV3-2) to TRBJ2-5; 10 bases line up with TRBD1. The CDR3 is 15 residues long. V shed 2 bases and J 5 bases; nucleotides not matched to a gene: 5. CDR1 LGHDT and CDR2 YNNKEL come from the germline V gene (reference sequence).

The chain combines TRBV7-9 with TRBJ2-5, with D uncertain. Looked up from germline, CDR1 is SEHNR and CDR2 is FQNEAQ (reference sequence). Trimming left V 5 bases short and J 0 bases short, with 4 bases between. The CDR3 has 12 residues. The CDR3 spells CASSINQETQYF. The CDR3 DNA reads TGTGCCAGCAGCATCAACCAAGAGACCCAGTACTTC.

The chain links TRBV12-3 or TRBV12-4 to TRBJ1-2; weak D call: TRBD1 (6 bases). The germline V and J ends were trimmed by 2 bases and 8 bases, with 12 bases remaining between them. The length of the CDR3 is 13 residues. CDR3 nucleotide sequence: TGTGCCAGCAGTTTATCCACAGGGCCAGGCTACACCTTC. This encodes CASSLSTGPGYTF.

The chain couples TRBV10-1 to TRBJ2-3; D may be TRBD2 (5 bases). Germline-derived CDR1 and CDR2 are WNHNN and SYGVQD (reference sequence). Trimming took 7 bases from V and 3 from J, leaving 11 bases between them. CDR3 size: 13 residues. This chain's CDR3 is CASTRGRTDTQYF. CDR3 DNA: TGCGCCAGCACACGGGGAAGGACAGATACGCAGTATTTT.

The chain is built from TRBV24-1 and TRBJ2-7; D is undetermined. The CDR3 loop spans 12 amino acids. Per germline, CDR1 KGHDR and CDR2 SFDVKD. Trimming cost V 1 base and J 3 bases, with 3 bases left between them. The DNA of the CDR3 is TGTGCCACCAGTGATTTTTGCTACGAGCAGTACTTC. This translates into CATSDFCYEQYF.

CDR3 sequence: CASSQGNSGLQQFF. The CDR3 bases are TGTGCCAGCAGCCAAGGAAATAGCGGTCTTCAGCAGTTCTTC. The J gene is TRBJ2-1, the V gene TRBV14; tentative D call: TRBD2 (6 bases). The germline CDR1 and CDR2 sequences are SGHDN and FVKESK. The CDR3 length is 14 residues. The V and J ends lost 1 base and 11 bases respectively, with 15 bases between them.

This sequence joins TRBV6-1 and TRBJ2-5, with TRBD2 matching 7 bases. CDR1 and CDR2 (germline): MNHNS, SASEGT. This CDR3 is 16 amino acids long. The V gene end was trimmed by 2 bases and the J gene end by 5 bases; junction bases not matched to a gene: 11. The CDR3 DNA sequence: TGTGCCAGCAGTGAAACCGGGTGGCAGGGAGGGGAGACCCAGTACTTC. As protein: CASSETGWQGGETQYF.

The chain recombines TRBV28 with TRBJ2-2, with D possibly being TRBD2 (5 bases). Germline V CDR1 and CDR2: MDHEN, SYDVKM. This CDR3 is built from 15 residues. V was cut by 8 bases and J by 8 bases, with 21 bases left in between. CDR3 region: CASSSRTPLRGELFF. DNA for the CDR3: TGTGCCAGCTCCTCCCGGACTCCCCTAAGGGGGGAGCTGTTTTTT.

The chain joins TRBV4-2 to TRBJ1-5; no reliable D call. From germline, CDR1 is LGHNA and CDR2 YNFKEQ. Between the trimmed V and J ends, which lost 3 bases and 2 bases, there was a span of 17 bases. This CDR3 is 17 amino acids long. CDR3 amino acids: CASSQVSVGSRNQPQHF. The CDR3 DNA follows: TGTGCCAGCAGCCAGGTCTCCGTGGGTTCGCGCAATCAGCCCCAGCATTTT.